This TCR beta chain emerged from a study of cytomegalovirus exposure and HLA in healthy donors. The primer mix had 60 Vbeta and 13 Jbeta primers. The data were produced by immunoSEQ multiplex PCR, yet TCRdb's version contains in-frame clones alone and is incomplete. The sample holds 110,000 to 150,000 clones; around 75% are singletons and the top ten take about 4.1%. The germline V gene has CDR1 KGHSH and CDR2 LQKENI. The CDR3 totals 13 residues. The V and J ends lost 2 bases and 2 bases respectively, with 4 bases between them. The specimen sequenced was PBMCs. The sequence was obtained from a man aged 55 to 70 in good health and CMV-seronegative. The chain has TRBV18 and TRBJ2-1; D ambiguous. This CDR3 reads CASSPTAYNEQFF. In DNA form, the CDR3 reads TGTGCCAGCTCACCAACAGCCTACAATGAGCAGTTCTTC.